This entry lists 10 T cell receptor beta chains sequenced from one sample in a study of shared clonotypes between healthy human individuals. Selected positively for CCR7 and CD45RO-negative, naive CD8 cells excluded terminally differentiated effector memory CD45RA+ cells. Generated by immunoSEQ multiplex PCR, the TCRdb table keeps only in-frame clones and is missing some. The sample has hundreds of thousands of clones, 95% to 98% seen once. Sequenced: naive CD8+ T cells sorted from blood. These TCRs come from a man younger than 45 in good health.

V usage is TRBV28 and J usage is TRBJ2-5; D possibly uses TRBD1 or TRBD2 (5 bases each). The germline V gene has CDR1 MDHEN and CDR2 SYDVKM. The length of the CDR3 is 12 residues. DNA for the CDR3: TGTGCTGTTGGGGGTCTCCGAGAGACCCAGTACTTC. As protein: CAVGGLRETQYF.

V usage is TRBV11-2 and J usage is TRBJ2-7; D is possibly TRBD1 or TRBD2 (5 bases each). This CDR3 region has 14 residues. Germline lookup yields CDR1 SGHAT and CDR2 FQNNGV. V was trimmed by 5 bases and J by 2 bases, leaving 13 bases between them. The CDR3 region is CASSPRGGTYEQYF. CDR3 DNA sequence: TGTGCCAGCAGCCCCCGGGGCGGAACCTACGAGCAGTACTTC.

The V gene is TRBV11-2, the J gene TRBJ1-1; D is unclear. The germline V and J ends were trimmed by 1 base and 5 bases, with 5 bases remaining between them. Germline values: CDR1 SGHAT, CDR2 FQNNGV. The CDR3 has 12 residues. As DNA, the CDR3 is TGTGCCAGCAGCTTAGGGCAGACTGAAGCTTTCTTT. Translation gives CASSLGQTEAFF.

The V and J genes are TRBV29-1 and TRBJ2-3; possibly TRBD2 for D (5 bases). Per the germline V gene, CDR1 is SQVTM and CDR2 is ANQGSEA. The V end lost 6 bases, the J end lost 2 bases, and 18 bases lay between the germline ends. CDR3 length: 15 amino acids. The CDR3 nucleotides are TGCAGCGTCTTTGTCGGGGATAGAAACACAGATACGCAGTATTTT. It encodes CSVFVGDRNTDTQYF.

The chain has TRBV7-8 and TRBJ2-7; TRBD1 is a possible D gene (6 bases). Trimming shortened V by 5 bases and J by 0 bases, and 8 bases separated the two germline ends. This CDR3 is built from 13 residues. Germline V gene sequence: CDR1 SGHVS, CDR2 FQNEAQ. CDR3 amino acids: CASSMGHSYEQYF. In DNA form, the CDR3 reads TGTGCCAGCAGCATGGGACACTCCTACGAGCAGTACTTC. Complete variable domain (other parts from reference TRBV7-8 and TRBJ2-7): GAGVSQSPRYKVAKRGQDVALRCDPISGHVSLFWYQQALGQGPEFLTYFQNEAQLDKSGLPSDRFFAERPEGSVSTLKIQRTQQEDSAVYLCASSMGHSYEQYFGPGTRLTVT.

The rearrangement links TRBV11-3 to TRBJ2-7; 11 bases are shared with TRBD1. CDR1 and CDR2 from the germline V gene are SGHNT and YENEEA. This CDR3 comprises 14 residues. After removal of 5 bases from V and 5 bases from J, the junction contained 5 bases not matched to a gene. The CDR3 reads CASSAGQGEDEQYF. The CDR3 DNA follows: TGTGCCAGCAGCGCGGGACAGGGGGAAGACGAGCAGTACTTC. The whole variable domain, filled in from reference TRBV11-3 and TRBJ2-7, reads EAGVVQSPRYKIIEKKQPVAFWCNPISGHNTLYWYLQNLGQGPELLIRYENEEAVDDSQLPKDRFSAERLKGVDSTLKIQPAELGDSAVYLCASSAGQGEDEQYFGPGTRLTVT.

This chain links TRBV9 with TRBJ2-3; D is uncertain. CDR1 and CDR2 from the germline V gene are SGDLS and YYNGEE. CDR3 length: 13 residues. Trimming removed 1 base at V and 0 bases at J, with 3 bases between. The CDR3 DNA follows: TGTGCCAGCAGCGTATTGAGCACAGATACGCAGTATTTT. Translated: CASSVLSTDTQYF.

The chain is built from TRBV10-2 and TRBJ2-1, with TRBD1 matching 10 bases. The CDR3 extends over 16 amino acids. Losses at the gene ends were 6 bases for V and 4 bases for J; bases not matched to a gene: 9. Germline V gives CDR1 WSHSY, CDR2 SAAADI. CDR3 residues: CASREGQGLVYNEQFF. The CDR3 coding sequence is TGCGCCAGCAGGGAGGGACAGGGGCTGGTATACAATGAGCAGTTCTTC.

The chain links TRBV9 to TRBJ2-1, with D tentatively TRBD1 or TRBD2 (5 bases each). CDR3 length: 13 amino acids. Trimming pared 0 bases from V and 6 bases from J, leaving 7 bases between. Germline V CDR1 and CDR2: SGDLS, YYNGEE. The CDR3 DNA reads TGTGCCAGCAGCGTAGGAGGGGTCAATGAGCAGTTCTTC. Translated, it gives CASSVGGVNEQFF.

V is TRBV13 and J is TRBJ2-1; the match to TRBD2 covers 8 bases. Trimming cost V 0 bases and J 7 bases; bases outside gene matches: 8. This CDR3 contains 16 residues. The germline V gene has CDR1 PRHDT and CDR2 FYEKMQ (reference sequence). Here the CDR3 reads CASSLGSLAGGNEQFF. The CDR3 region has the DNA TGTGCCAGCAGCTTAGGATCTCTAGCGGGTGGGAATGAGCAGTTCTTC.